This TCR beta chain derives from a study of T cell responses to AZD1222 COVID-19 vaccine. TCRdb's table, derived via immunoSEQ multiplex PCR, lists solely in-frame clones and lacks some. Of some 120,000 clones in the sample, roughly 90% were seen once. V was pared by 2 bases and J by 4 bases, with 8 bases between. Germline V gives CDR1 SGHAT, CDR2 FQDESV (reference sequence). CDR3 length: 13 residues. This TCR derives from an adult in good health. The chain employs TRBV11-1 and TRBJ1-1; D is undetermined. The material sequenced was peripheral blood, taken on day 0 of AZD1222 vaccination. The DNA of the CDR3 is TGTGCCAGCAGCTTAACCTTCGCCACTGAAGCTTTCTTT. Translation: CASSLTFATEAFF.